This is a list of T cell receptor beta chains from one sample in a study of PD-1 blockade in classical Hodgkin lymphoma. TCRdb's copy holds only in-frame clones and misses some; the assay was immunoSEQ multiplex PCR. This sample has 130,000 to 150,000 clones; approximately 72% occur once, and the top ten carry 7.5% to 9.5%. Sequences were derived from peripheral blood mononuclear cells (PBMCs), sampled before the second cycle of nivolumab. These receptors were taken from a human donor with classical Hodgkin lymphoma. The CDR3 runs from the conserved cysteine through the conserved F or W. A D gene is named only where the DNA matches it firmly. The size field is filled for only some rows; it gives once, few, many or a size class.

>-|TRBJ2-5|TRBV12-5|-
TGTGCTAGTGGTTTGGTACGGAACAGCTACCAAGAGACCCAGTACTTC
CASGLVRNSYQETQYF
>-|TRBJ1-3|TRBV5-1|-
TGCGCCAGCAGCCCCTGGACCTCCGCGGGAAACACCATATATTTT
CASSPWTSAGNTIYF
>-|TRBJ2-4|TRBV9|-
TGTGCCAGCAGCGTAGGTCGAGGGACCAAAAACATTCAGTACTTC
CASSVGRGTKNIQYF
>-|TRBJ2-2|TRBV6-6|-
TGTGCCAGCAGTTTCGGGCCCCTCACCGGGGAGCTGTTTTTT
CASSFGPLTGELFF
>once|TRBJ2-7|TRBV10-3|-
TGTGCCGTCGCCTTGGGGGGGGGCCCCTACGAGCAGTACTTC
CAVALGGGPYEQYF
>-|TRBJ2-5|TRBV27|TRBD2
TGTGCCAGCAGTTTAGGGAGGGGAAGAGAGACCCAGTACTTC
CASSLGRGRETQYF
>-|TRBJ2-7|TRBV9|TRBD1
TGTGCCAGCAGCACGGGACAGGGGTTCGGCGAGCAGTACTTC
CASSTGQGFGEQYF
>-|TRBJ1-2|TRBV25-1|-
TGTGCCAGCAGTGAAGGCGGGGGCGGGGGCTACACCTTC
CASSEGGGGGYTF
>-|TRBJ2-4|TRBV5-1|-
TGCGCCAGCAGTGGGTGGGGAGCCAAAAACATTCAGTACTTC
CASSGWGAKNIQYF
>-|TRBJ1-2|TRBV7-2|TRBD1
TGTGCCAGCAGCTTGACAGGGAATGTACTTGGCTACACCTTC
CASSLTGNVLGYTF
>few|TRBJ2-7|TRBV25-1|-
TGTGCCAGCAAAGGGATCTCCTACGAGCAGTACTTC
CASKGISYEQYF
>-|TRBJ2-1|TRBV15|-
TGTGCCACCAGCAGTAAGTCCTACAATGAGCAGTTCTTC
CATSSKSYNEQFF
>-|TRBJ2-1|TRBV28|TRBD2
TGTGCCAGCAGTTTGGGACTAGCGGGAGGATATGAGCAGTTCTTC
CASSLGLAGGYEQFF
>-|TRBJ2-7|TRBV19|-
TGTGCCAGTAGTATTGGCAGGGACCCCTCCTACGAGCAGTACTTC
CASSIGRDPSYEQYF
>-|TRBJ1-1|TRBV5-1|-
TGCGCCAGCAGCCCTGGGACATCGGGGGGGAACACTGAAGCTTTCTTT
CASSPGTSGGNTEAFF
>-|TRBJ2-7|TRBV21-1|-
TGTGCCAGCAGCAAAGCGCTAGAGACCTACGAGCAGTACTTC
CASSKALETYEQYF
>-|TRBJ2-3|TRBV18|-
TGTGCCAGCTCCACCAGCCCCCTTCTCACAGATACGCAGTATTTT
CASSTSPLLTDTQYF
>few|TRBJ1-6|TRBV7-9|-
TGTGCCAGCAGCCAGGGGATAGGGTCACCCCTCCACTTT
CASSQGIGSPLHF
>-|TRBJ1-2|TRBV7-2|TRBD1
TGTGCCAGCAGCAGGACAGGGCCATATGGCTACACCTTC
CASSRTGPYGYTF
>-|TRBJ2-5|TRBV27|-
TGTGCCAGCAGTTTCGGAAGTCGAGAGACCCAGTACTTC
CASSFGSRETQYF
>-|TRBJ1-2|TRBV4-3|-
TGCGCCAGCAGTATGGGGGGATGGCTAGGCTACACCTTC
CASSMGGWLGYTF
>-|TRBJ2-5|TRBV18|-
TGTGCCAGCTCACCAAGCGGAGGGCTTGAGACCCAGTACTTC
CASSPSGGLETQYF
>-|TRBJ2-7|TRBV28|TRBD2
TGTGCCAGCAGTCTATCGCTAGCGGGAGTCGGTGAGCAGTACTTC
CASSLSLAGVGEQYF
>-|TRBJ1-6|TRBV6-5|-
TGTGCCAGCAGTTCTCTTTGGGACTCTAATTCACCCCTCCACTTT
CASSSLWDSNSPLHF
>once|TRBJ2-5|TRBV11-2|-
TGTGCCAGCAGCTTAGGGGGCTGGCGGGAAGAGACCCAGTACTTC
CASSLGGWREETQYF
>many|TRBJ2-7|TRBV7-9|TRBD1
TGTGCCACCCAAACAGGGGCATCCTACGAGCAGTACTTC
CATQTGASYEQYF
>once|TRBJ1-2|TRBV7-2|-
TGTGCCAGCAGCTTAAACCCCGGTATCCCTCTTTATGGCTACACCTTC
CASSLNPGIPLYGYTF
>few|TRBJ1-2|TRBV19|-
TGTGCCAGTAGTACCCCCGCGAGGGGCAATGGCTACACCTTC
CASSTPARGNGYTF
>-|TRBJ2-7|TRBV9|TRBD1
TGTGCCAGCAGCCCCAGGACAGGGTTTAGCGAGCAGTACTTC
CASSPRTGFSEQYF
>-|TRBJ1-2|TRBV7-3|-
TGTGCCAGCAGCTTAAACGCAGCGCAAGGAGCGAGCTACACCTTC
CASSLNAAQGASYTF